Below, one T cell receptor (beta chain) is given with its context. The data were obtained in a study of blood T cell repertoires in COVID-19. Looking at the study overall: From T cells, B-cell-depleted T cells, or PBMCs came the material, which was cDNA or gDNA.

The CDR3 extends over 16 amino acids. Per germline, CDR1 SGHNT and CDR2 YYREEE (reference sequence). The V gene end was trimmed by 4 bases and the J gene end by 6 bases; junction bases not matched to a gene: 12. Seattle researchers signed up patients amid active infection and tracked them longitudinally. Under the authors' procedure: Using reference gene primer amplification, nucleated cell counts were estimated. The method was immunoSEQ multiplex PCR; TCRdb's version includes in-frame clones alone and lacks a portion of them. For V, J and clone size, that table is used; D and trimming come from the DNA. Of under 400,000 clones listed, 87% were seen once; the top ten hold about 10%.

This clonotype originated in a woman in her twenties or thirties with COVID-19, enrolled during active disease. The sequencing sample was made of peripheral blood. This chain links TRBV5-4 with TRBJ2-1; 8 bases are shared with TRBD2. The CDR3: CASSTGGAGGFNEQFF. In nucleotides, the CDR3 is TGTGCCAGCAGCACGGGGGGGGCGGGAGGATTCAATGAGCAGTTCTTC.